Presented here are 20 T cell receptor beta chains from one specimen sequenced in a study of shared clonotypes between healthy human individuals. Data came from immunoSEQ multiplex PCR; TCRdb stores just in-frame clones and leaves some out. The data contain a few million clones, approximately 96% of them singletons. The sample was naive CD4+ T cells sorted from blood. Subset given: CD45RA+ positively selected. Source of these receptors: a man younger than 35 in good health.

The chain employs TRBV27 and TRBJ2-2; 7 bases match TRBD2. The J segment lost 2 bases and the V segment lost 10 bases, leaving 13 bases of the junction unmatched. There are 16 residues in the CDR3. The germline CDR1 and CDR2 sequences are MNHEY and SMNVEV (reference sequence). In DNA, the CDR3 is TGTGCCACCAACGCGTGGGGGGGAACCAACACCGGGGAGCTGTTTTTT. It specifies CATNAWGGTNTGELFF.

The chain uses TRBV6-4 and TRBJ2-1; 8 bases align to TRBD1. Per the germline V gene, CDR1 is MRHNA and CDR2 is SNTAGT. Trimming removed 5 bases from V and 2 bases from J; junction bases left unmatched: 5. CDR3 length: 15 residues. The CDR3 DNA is TGTGCCAGCAGTTTACAGGGGGGCCCCTACAATGAGCAGTTCTTC. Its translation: CASSLQGGPYNEQFF.

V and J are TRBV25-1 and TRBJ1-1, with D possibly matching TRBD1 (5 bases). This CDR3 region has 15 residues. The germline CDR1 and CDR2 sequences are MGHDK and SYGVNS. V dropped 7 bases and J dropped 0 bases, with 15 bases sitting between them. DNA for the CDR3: TGTGCCAGCACCAACCCGGGGGGGATGAACACTGAAGCTTTCTTT. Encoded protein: CASTNPGGMNTEAFF.

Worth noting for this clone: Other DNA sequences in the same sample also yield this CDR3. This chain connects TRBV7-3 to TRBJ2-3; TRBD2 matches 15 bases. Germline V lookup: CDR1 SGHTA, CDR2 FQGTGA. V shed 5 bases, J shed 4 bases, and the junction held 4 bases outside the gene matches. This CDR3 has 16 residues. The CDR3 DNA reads TGTGCCAGCAGCCTGGGACTAGCGGGGGGAGCAGATACGCAGTATTTT. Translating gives CASSLGLAGGADTQYF.

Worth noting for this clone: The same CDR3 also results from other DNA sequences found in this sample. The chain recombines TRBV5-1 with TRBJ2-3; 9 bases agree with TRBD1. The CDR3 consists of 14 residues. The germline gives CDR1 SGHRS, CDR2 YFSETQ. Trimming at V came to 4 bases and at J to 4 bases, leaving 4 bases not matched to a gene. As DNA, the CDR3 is TGCGCCAGCAGCCCGGGACAGGGAGCAGATACGCAGTATTTT. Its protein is CASSPGQGADTQYF. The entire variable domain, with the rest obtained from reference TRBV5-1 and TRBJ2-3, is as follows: KAGVTQTPRYLIKTRGQQVTLSCSPISGHRSVSWYQQTPGQGLQFLFEYFSETQRNKGNFPGRFSGRQFSNSRSEMNVSTLELGDSALYLCASSPGQGADTQYFGPGTRLTVL.

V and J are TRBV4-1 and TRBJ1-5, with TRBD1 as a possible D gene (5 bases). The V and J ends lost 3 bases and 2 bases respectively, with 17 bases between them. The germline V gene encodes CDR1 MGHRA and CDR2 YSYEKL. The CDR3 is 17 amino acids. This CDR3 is CASSHPAGGVGNQPQHF. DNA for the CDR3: TGCGCCAGCAGCCACCCCGCTGGGGGTGTTGGCAATCAGCCCCAGCATTTT.

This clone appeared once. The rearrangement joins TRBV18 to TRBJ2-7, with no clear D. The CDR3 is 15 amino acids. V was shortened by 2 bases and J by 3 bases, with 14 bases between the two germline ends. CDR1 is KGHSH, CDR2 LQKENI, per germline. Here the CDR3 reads CASSPDAERVYEQYF. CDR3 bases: TGTGCCAGCTCACCAGACGCCGAACGGGTCTACGAGCAGTACTTC.

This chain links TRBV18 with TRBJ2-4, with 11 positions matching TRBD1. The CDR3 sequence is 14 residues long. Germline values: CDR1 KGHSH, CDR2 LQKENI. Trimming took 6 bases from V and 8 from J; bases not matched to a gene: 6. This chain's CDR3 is CASSGTGGRDIQYF. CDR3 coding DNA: TGTGCCAGCTCGGGGACAGGGGGAAGGGACATTCAGTACTTC.

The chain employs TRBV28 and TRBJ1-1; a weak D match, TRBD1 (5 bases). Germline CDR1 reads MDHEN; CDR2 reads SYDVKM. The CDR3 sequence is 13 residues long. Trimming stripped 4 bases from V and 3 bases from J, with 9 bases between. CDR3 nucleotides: TGTGCCAGCAGTTATGGGGGGTACACTGAAGCTTTCTTT. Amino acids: CASSYGGYTEAFF.

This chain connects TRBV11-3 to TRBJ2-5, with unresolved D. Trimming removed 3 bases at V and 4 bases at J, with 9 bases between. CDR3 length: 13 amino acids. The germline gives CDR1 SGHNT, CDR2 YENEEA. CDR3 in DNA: TGTGCCAGCAGCTTTACCAGCGTAGAGACCCAGTACTTC. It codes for CASSFTSVETQYF.

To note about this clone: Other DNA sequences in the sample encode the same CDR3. The chain's CDR3 is CASSEGAEQYF. Written as DNA, the CDR3 is TGCGCCAGCAGTGAGGGTGCGGAACAGTACTTC. This chain joins TRBV10-1 and TRBJ2-7; no clear D. Trimming shortened V by 2 bases and J by 10 bases, and 9 bases separated the two germline ends. CDR1 and CDR2 (germline): WNHNN, SYGVQD (reference sequence). This CDR3 region has 11 residues.

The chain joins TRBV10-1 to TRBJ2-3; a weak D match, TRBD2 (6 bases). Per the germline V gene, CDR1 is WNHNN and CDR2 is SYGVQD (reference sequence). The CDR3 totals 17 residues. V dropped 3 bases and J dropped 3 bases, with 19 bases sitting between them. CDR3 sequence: CASSDGGSGFKTDTQYF. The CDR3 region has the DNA TGCGCCAGCAGTGATGGCGGTAGCGGTTTTAAAACAGATACGCAGTATTTT.

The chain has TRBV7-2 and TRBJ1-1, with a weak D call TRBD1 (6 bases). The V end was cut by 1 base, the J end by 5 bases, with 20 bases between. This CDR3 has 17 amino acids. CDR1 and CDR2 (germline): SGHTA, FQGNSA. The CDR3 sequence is CASSLGAGGRVLTEAFF. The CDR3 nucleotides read TGTGCCAGCAGCTTAGGGGCCGGGGGGCGCGTTTTGACTGAAGCTTTCTTT.

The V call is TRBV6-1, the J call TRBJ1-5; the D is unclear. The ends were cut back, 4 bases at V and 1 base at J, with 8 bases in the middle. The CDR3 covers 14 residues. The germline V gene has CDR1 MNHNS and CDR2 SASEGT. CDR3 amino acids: CASSGAGSNQPQHF. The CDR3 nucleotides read TGTGCCAGCAGTGGAGCGGGCAGCAATCAGCCCCAGCATTTT.

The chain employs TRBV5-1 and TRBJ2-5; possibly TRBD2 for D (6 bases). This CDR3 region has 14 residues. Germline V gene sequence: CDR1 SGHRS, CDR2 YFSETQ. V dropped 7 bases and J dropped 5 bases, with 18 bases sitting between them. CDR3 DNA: TGCGCCAGCGGGGCCGGAGGGTTAGGGGAGACCCAGTACTTC. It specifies CASGAGGLGETQYF. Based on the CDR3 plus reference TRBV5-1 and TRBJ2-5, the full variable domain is KAGVTQTPRYLIKTRGQQVTLSCSPISGHRSVSWYQQTPGQGLQFLFEYFSETQRNKGNFPGRFSGRQFSNSRSEMNVSTLELGDSALYLCASGAGGLGETQYFGPGTRLLVL.

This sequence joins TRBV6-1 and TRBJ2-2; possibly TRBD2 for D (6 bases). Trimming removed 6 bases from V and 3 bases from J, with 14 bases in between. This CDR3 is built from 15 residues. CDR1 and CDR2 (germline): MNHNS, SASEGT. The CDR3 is CASSGTSLHTGELFF. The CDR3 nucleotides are TGTGCCAGCAGCGGGACTTCCCTGCACACCGGGGAGCTGTTTTTT.

Here the CDR3 reads CASSLGLAGVTKFF. The CDR3 bases are TGCGCCAGCAGCCTGGGACTAGCGGGAGTCACGAAGTTCTTC. The genes are TRBV4-1 and TRBJ2-1; 14 nucleotides match TRBD2. CDR1 and CDR2 (germline): MGHRA, YSYEKL. With 4 bases clipped from V and 14 bases from J, the junction kept 7 bases outside the gene matches. The length of the CDR3 is 14 residues.

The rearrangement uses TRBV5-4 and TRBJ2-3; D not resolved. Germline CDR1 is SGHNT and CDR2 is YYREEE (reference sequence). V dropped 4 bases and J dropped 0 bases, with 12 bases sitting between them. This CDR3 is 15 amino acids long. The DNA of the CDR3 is TGTGCCAGCAGCCCGCCCCCGGGTAGCACAGATACGCAGTATTTT. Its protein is CASSPPPGSTDTQYF.

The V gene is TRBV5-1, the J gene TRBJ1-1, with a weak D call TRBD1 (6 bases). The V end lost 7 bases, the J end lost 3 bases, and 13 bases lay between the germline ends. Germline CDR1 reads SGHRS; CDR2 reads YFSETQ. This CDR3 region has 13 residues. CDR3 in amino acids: CASGVQGDTEAFF. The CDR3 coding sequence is TGCGCCAGCGGAGTACAGGGAGACACTGAAGCTTTCTTT.

CDR3 protein: CASSRISGANVLTF. DNA for the CDR3: TGTGCCAGCAGTCGTATCTCTGGGGCCAACGTCCTGACTTTC. This sequence joins TRBV6-5 and TRBJ2-6; no firm D call. The CDR3 is 14 residues long. CDR1 MNHEY and CDR2 SVGAGI come from the germline V gene. V was cut by 5 bases and J by 0 bases, with 5 bases left in between.